This T cell receptor beta chain was sequenced for a study of shared clonotypes between healthy human individuals. As for this clone: Its antigen remains unidentified.

V dropped 4 bases and J dropped 7; count of bases not matched to a gene: 8. Germline V gene data show CDR1 as KGHSH and CDR2 as LQKENI. The CDR3 consists of 16 residues. Study results and caveats: Clonotypes shared by all four sorted-subset donors had higher generation probabilities than non-shared clonotypes.

At a deep level, the assay was run. Once extracted for a subset, genomic DNA was divided evenly among several immunoSEQ plates. Only in-frame clones appear in the TCRdb table, and some are missing; sequencing was by immunoSEQ multiplex PCR. The profile covers over 1.5 million clones, with about 98% appearing a single time and approximately 0.45% taken by the ten largest. CD4+ cells yielded CD45RA+ naive and CD45RA-negative memory subsets. This TCR was recovered from a man aged 25-45 years in good health. The V call is TRBV18, the J call TRBJ2-1; 12 bases map to TRBD2. The sequenced sample consisted of naive CD4+ T cells sorted from blood. Regarding subset: CD45RA+ positively selected. This chain's CDR3 is CASSRTSGTFRNEQFF. CDR3 DNA sequence: TGTGCCAGCTCACGGACTAGCGGGACTTTCCGAAATGAGCAGTTCTTC.